The clone carrying this TCR beta chain was found once. This sample stems from a study of blood T cell repertoires in COVID-19. Looked up from germline, CDR1 is MNHNS and CDR2 is SASEGT. This CDR3 comprises 16 residues. Trimming cost V 4 bases and J 0 bases; bases outside gene matches: 6. The data were produced by immunoSEQ multiplex PCR, yet TCRdb's version contains in-frame clones alone and is incomplete. The data contain 250,000 or so clones, approximately 91% of them seen just once; the ten biggest clones take up approximately 2.6%. The receptor comes from a woman aged 55-75 years with acute or convalescent COVID-19. This chain joins TRBV6-1 and TRBJ2-3; 8 bases agree with TRBD2. The sample taken for sequencing was peripheral blood. The CDR3 nucleotides read TGTGCCAGCAGTGTTTCTAGCGGGTTTAGCACAGATACGCAGTATTTT. It codes for CASSVSSGFSTDTQYF.